In its sample, the clone carrying this T cell receptor beta chain was seen once. The data originate from a study of cytomegalovirus exposure and HLA in healthy donors. PCR used 60 Vbeta primers and 13 Jbeta primers. Clones were read by immunoSEQ multiplex PCR, and TCRdb kept only the in-frame ones, dropping some. Found here are 150,000 to 200,000 clones, around 79% of them singletons; the top ten hold roughly 5.8%. Looked up from germline, CDR1 is LGHNA and CDR2 is YNFKEQ. CDR3 length equals 16 residues. Trimming left V 0 bases short and J 0 bases short, with 9 bases between. Sequences were obtained from PBMCs. The V and J genes are TRBV4-2 and TRBJ2-1; D unresolved. The clonotype was recovered from a man aged 35-49 years in good health and CMV-seropositive. CDR3 protein: CASSQDNLFSYNEQFF. The CDR3 bases are TGTGCCAGCAGCCAAGATAATTTGTTCTCCTACAATGAGCAGTTCTTC.